Presented here are 10 T cell receptor beta chains from one specimen sequenced in a study of blood T cells in healthy people across ages. A J-beta primer mix and a sample-barcoded 5' primer were used in a second PCR of roughly 7 to 12 cycles. TCRdb recomputed calls from the 5' RACE reads with MiXCR, one row per CDR3 protein. Here the sample spans 1.5 million to 1.8 million distinct CDR3 sequences, approximately 42% being singletons. Sequencing was carried out using blood. These TCRs come from a woman younger than 35 in good health.

The gene calls are TRBV7-2 and TRBJ1-1; TRBD1 is a possible D gene (5 bases). CDR3 length equals 15 residues. The V gene's germline CDR1 is SGHTA and CDR2 FQGNSA. Deletions cut 3 bases from V and 5 bases from J, with 16 bases between. CDR3 DNA: TGTGCCAGCAGCTTCGTCGTCAGGGCTGAGACTGAAGCTTTCTTT. It yields the protein CASSFVVRAETEAFF.

This clonotype appeared a few times. The chain uses TRBV4-3 and TRBJ1-6; tentatively, D is TRBD1 (5 bases). V dropped 4 bases and J dropped 5 bases, with 15 bases sitting between them. Looked up from germline, CDR1 is LGHNA and CDR2 is YSLEER. The CDR3 has 16 amino acids. The CDR3 region is CASSRMGQGDNSPLHF. The CDR3 DNA is TGCGCCAGCAGCCGAATGGGGCAGGGTGATAATTCACCCCTCCACTTT.

The chain uses TRBV5-3 and TRBJ1-5; D is possibly TRBD1 (5 bases). TRBV5-3 is reported as an ORF; its role is uncertain. The CDR3 is made up of 13 amino acids. Here the CDR3 DNA reads TGTGATGGTAGGCAGGGTAAGAATCAGCCCCAGCATTTT. Residues: CDGRQGKNQPQHF.

V usage is TRBV20-1 and J usage is TRBJ2-1; 7 positions match TRBD1. The V and J ends lost 3 bases and 1 base, in that order; junction bases with no gene match: 6. Germline CDR1 and CDR2: DFQATT and SNEGSKA (reference sequence). The CDR3 contains 15 residues. CDR3 sequence: CSARRGPGSYNEQFF. The CDR3 DNA sequence: TGCAGTGCTAGGAGGGGGCCCGGATCCTACAATGAGCAGTTCTTC.

CDR3 coding DNA: TGTGCCAGCAAGGCTACCAATGAGCAGTTCTTC. This encodes CASKATNEQFF. This chain links TRBV2 with TRBJ2-1; no clear D gene. The germline V gene has CDR1 SNHLY and CDR2 FYNNEI. V was shortened by 7 bases and J by 6 bases, with 7 bases between the two germline ends. This CDR3 has 11 amino acids.

This clonotype has only a few counts. The chain is built from TRBV20-1 and TRBJ1-2; 10 bases align to TRBD1. The V and J ends lost 3 bases and 4 bases, in that order; junction bases with no gene match: 8. Germline V CDR1 and CDR2: DFQATT, SNEGSKA (reference sequence). The CDR3 is 15 amino acids. The CDR3 loop is CSARPDRGLLYGYTF. Written as DNA, the CDR3 is TGCAGTGCTAGGCCGGACAGGGGGTTGCTCTATGGCTACACCTTC.

This clonotype occurred a few times. V usage is TRBV5-1 and J usage is TRBJ2-5, with D perhaps assigned TRBD1 or TRBD2 (5 bases each). The length of the CDR3 is 16 residues. Germline CDR1 is SGHRS and CDR2 is YFSETQ. V lost 0 bases to trimming and J lost 1 base, with 13 bases between them. In nucleotides, the CDR3 is TGCGCCAGCAGCTTGGTGGGGACCCAAGGCCAAGAGACCCAGTACTTC. Translated: CASSLVGTQGQETQYF.

This clonotype was seen more than once but under ten times. The gene calls are TRBV28 and TRBJ1-2, with D tentatively TRBD1 (5 bases). Trimming left V 10 bases short and J 0 bases short, with 15 bases between. In germline, CDR1 is MDHEN, CDR2 SYDVKM. The CDR3 extends over 14 amino acids. The CDR3 region has the DNA TGTGCCACCAGAGAGGACACCGCTAACTATGGCTACACCTTC. Its protein product is CATREDTANYGYTF.

The V call is TRBV20-1, the J call TRBJ1-4; TRBD1 is a possible D gene (5 bases). Germline CDR1 is DFQATT and CDR2 is SNEGSKA (reference sequence). V lost 0 bases and J lost 3, with 11 bases in between. The CDR3 extends over 15 amino acids. CDR3 coding DNA: TGCAGTGCTAGAGATACCAGGGCTCCTAATGAAAAACTGTTTTTT. This translates into CSARDTRAPNEKLFF.

This clonotype was detected only a few times. The chain joins TRBV7-8 to TRBJ1-5, with D possibly being TRBD1 (6 bases). There are 18 residues in the CDR3. Per the germline V gene, CDR1 is SGHVS and CDR2 is FQNEAQ. V dropped 5 bases and J dropped 1 base, with 21 bases sitting between them. CDR3 residues: CASSPRGSGEWSNQPQHF. As DNA, the CDR3 is TGTGCCAGCAGCCCCCGAGGTTCAGGGGAGTGGAGCAATCAGCCCCAGCATTTT.